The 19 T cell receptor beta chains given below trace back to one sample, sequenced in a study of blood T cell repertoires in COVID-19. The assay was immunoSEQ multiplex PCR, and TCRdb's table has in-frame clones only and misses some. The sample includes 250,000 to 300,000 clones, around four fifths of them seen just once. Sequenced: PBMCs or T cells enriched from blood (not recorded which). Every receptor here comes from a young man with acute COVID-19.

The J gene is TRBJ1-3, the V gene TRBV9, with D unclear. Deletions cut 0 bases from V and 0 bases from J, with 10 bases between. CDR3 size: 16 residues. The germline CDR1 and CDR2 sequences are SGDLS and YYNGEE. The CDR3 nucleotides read TGTGCCAGCAGCGTAGCGCCAGGCCCCTCTGGAAACACCATATATTTT. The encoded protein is CASSVAPGPSGNTIYF. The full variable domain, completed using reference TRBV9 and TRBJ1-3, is DSGVTQTPKHLITATGQRVTLRCSPRSGDLSVYWYQQSLDQGLQFLIQYYNGEERAKGNILERFSAQQFPDLHSELNLSSLELGDSALYFCASSVAPGPSGNTIYFGEGSWLTVV.

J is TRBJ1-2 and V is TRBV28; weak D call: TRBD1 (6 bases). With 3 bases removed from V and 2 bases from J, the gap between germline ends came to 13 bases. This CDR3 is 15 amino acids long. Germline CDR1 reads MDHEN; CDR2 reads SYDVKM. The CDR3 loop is CASSFTQGYNYGYTF. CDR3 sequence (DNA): TGTGCCAGCAGTTTTACCCAGGGGTACAACTATGGCTACACCTTC.

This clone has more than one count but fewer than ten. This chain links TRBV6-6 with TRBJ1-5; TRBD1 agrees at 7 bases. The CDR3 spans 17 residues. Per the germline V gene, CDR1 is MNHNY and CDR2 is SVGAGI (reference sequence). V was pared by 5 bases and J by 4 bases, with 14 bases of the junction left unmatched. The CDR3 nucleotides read TGTGCCAGCAGTCCCGGGACAGCCTCTACAAGGAATCAGCCCCAGCATTTT. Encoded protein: CASSPGTASTRNQPQHF.

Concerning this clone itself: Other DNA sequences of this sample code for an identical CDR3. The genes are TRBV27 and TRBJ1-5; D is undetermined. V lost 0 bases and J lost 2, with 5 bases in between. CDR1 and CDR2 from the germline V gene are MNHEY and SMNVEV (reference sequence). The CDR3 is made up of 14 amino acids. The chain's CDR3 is CASSLSSGNQPQHF. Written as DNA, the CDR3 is TGTGCCAGCAGTTTATCGTCCGGCAATCAGCCCCAGCATTTT.

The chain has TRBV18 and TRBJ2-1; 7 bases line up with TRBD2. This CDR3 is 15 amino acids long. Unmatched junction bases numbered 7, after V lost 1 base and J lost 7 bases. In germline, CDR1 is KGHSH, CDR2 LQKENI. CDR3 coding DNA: TGTGCCAGCTCACCACGTGGACTAGGATGGAATGAGCAGTTCTTC. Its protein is CASSPRGLGWNEQFF.

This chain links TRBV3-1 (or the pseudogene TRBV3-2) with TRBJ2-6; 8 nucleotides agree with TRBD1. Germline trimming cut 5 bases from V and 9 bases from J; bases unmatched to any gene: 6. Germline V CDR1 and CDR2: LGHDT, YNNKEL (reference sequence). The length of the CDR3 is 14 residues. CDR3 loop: CASSGQGMVNVLTF. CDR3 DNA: TGTGCCAGCAGCGGACAGGGAATGGTCAACGTCCTGACTTTC.

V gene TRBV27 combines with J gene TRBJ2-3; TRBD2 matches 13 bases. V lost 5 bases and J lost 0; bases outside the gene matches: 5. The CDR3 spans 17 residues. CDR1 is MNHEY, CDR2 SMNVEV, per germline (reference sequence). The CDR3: CASSPGLAGVSTDTQYF. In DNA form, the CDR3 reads TGTGCCAGCAGTCCTGGACTAGCGGGGGTTAGCACAGATACGCAGTATTTT.

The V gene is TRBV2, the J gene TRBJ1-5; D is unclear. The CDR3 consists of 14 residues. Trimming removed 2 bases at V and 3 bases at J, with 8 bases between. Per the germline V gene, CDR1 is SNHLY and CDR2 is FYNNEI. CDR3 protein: CASSEFRINQPQHF. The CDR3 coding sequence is TGTGCCAGCAGTGAATTCAGGATCAATCAGCCCCAGCATTTT.

The CDR3 DNA is TGTGCCAGCTCACCATCATCCAGGGGGCCTAATCAGCCCCAGCATTTT. Protein sequence: CASSPSSRGPNQPQHF. This chain joins TRBV18 and TRBJ1-5; 8 bases fit TRBD1. The CDR3 has 16 amino acids. V shed 2 bases and J 4 bases; nucleotides not matched to a gene: 7. Germline lookup yields CDR1 KGHSH and CDR2 LQKENI.

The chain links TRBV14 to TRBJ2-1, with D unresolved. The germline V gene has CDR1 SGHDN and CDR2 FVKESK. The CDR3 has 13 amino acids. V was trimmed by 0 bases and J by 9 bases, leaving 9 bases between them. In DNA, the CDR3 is TGTGCCAGCAGCCAAGATCCCTACCCTGAGCAGTTCTTC. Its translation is CASSQDPYPEQFF.

The CDR3 nucleotides read TGTGCCAGCAGGGGACAGGGAGTTCGGAATTCACCCCTCCACTTT. Encoded protein: CASRGQGVRNSPLHF. This chain uses TRBV6-5 with TRBJ1-6, with TRBD1 matching 9 bases. Germline assignment: CDR1 MNHEY and CDR2 SVGAGI. CDR3 length equals 15 residues. J lost 7 bases, V lost 6 bases, and 7 bases had no gene match.

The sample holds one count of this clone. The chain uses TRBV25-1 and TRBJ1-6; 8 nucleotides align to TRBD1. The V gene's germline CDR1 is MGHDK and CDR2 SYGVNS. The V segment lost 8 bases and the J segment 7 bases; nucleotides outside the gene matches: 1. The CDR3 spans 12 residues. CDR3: CASRQGNSPLHF. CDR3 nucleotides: TGTGCCAGCCGACAGGGGAATTCACCCCTCCACTTT.

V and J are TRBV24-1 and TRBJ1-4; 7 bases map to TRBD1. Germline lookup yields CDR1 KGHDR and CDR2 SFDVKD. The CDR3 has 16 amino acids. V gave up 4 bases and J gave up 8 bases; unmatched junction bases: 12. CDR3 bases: TGTGCCACCAGTGACCCTGGGAGACAGGGAGGCGAAAAACTGTTTTTT. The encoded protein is CATSDPGRQGGEKLFF.

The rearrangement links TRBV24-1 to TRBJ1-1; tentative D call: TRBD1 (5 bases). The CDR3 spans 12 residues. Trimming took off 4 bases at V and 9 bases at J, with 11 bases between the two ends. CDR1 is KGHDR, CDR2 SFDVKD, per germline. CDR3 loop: CATSDLAGKAFF. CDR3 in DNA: TGTGCCACCAGTGACTTAGCAGGGAAAGCTTTCTTT.

CDR3 DNA: TGTGCCAGCAGCCTCCGAACAGGGGTGGATACGCAGTATTTT. This translates into CASSLRTGVDTQYF. This rearrangement joins TRBV5-4 to TRBJ2-3; 7 bases are a match to TRBD1. Looked up from germline, CDR1 is SGHNT and CDR2 is YYREEE (reference sequence). With V trimmed by 4 bases and J by 6 bases, 8 bases remained unmatched. CDR3 length: 14 residues.

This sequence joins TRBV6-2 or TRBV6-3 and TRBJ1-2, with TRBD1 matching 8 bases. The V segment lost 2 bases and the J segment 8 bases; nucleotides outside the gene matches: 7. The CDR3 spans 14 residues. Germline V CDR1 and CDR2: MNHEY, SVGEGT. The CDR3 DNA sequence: TGTGCCAGCAGTTACCTGGACAGGGCTCAAGGCTACACCTTC. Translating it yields CASSYLDRAQGYTF.

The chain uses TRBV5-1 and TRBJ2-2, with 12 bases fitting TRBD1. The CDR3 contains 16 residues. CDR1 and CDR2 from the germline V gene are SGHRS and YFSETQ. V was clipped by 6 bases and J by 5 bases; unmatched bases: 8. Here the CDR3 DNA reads TGCGCCAGCACCGGGACAGGGGGCGAGGTGACCGGGGAGCTGTTTTTT. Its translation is CASTGTGGEVTGELFF.

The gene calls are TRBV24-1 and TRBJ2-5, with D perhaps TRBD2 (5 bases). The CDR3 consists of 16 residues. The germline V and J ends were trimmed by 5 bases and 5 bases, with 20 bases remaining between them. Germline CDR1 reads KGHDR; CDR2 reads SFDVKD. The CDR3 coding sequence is TGTGCCACCAGTGGTGCGCCGACGGGGATATCGGAGACCCAGTACTTC. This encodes CATSGAPTGISETQYF.

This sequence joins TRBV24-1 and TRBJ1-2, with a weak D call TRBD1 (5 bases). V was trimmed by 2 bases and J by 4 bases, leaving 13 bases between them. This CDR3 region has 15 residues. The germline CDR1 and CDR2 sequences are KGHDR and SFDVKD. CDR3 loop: CATSDSVGGSYGYTF. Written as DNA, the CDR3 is TGTGCCACCAGTGATTCTGTCGGGGGTTCCTATGGCTACACCTTC.